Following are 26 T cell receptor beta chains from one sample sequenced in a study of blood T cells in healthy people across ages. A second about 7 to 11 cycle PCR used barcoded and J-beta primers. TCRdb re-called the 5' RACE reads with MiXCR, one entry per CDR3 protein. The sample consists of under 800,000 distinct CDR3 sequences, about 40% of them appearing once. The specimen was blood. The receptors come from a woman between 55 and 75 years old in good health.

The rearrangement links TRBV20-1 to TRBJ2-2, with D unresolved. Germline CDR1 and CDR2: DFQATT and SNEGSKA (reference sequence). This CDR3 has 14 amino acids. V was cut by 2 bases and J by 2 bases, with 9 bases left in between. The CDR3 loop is CSARRGRNTGELFF. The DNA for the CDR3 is TGCAGTGCTAGAAGAGGACGTAACACCGGGGAGCTGTTTTTT.

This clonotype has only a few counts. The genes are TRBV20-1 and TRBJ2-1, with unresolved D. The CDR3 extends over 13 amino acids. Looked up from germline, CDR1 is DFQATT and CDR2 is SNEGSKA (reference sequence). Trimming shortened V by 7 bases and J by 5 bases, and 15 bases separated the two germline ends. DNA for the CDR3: TGCAGTGTAAATTTGCTAAAAGACAATGAGCAGTTCTTC. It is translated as CSVNLLKDNEQFF.

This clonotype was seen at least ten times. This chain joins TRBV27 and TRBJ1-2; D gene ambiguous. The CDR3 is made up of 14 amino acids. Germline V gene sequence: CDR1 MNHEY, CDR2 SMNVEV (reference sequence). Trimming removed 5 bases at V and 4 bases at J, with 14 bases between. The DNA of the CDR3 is TGTGCCAGCAGTCCGACCGGAAGCGGCTATGGCTACACCTTC. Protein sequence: CASSPTGSGYGYTF.

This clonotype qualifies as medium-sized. This chain's CDR3 is CASSFVGTGLQGSYNEQFF. DNA of the CDR3: TGTGCCAGCAGTTTTGTCGGGACAGGTCTTCAAGGGTCCTACAATGAGCAGTTCTTC. The chain recombines TRBV28 with TRBJ2-1; 8 positions match TRBD1. Germline V gene lookup returns CDR1 MDHEN and CDR2 SYDVKM. V dropped 3 bases and J dropped 1; count of bases not matched to a gene: 14. The CDR3 totals 19 residues.

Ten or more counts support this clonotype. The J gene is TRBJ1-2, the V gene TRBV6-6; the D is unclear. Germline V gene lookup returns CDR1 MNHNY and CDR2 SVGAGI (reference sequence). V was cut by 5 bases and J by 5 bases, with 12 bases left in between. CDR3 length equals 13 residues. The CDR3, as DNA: TGTGCCAGCAGTCCGGACGGATTGTATGGCTACACCTTC. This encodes CASSPDGLYGYTF.

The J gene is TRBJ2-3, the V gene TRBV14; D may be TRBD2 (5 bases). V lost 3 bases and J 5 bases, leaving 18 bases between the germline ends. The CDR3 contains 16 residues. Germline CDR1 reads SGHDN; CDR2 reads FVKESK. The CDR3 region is CASSHLRRGTRDTQYF. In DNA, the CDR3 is TGTGCCAGCAGCCACCTACGTCGGGGAACCAGAGATACGCAGTATTTT.

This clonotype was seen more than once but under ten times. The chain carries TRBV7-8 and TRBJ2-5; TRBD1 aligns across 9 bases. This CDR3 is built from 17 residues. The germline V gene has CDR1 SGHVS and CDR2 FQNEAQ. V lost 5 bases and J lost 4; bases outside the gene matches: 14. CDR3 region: CASSPPFPGQGIETQYF. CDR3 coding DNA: TGTGCCAGCAGCCCCCCCTTCCCGGGACAGGGCATAGAGACCCAGTACTTC.

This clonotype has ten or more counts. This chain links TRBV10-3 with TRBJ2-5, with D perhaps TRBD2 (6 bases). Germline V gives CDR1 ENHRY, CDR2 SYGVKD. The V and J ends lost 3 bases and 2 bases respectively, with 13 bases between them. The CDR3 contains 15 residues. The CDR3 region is CAISELAPPQETQYF. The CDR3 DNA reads TGTGCCATCAGTGAACTAGCCCCCCCTCAAGAGACCCAGTACTTC.

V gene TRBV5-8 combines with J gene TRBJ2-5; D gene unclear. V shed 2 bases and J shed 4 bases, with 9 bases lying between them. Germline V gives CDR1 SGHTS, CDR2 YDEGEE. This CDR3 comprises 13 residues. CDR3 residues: CASSFPLGETQYF. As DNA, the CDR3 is TGTGCCAGCAGCTTCCCGCTGGGAGAGACCCAGTACTTC.

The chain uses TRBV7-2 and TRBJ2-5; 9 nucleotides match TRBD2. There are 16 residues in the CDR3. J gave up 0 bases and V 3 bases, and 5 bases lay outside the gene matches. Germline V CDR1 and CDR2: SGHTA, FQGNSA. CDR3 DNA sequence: TGTGCCAGCAGCTTCGTTAGCGGGGGCCACCAAGAGACCCAGTACTTC. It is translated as CASSFVSGGHQETQYF.

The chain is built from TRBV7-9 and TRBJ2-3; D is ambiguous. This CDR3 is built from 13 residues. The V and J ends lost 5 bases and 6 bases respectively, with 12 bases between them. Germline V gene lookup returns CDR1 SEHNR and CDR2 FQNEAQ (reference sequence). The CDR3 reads CASSVSRADTQYF. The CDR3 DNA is TGTGCCAGCAGCGTATCTAGGGCGGATACGCAGTATTTT.

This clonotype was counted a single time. In DNA, the CDR3 is TGTGTCAGTAGCGGGCGGGAGGGCCTGTACAATGAGCAGTTCTTC. Protein product: CVSSGREGLYNEQFF. The chain uses TRBV9 and TRBJ2-1, with 9 bases identical to TRBD2. This CDR3 is 15 amino acids long. Germline lookup yields CDR1 SGDLS and CDR2 YYNGEE.

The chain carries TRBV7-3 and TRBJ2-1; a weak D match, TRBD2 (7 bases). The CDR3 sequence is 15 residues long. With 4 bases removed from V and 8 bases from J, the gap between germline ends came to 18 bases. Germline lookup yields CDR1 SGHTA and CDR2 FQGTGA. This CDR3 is CASSSGGTFWDEQFF. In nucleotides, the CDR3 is TGTGCCAGCAGCTCCGGGGGGACATTTTGGGATGAGCAGTTCTTC.

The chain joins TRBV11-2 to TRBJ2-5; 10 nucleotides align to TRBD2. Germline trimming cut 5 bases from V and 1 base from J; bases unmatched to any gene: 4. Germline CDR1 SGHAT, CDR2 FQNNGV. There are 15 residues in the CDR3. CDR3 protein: CASSGLAALQETQYF. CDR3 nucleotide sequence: TGTGCCAGCAGCGGACTAGCGGCCCTCCAAGAGACCCAGTACTTC. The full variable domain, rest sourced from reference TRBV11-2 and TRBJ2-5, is EAGVAQSPRYKIIEKRQSVAFWCNPISGHATLYWYQQILGQGPKLLIQFQNNGVVDDSQLPKDRFSAERLKGVDSTLKIQPAKLEDSAVYLCASSGLAALQETQYFGPGTRLLVL.

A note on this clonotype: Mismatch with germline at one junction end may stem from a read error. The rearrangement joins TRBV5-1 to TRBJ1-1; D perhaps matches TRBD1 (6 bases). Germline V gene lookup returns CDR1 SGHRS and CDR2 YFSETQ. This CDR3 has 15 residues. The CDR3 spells CVSSLRGRVDTEAFF. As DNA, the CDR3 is TGCGTCAGCAGCTTGCGGGGGCGAGTGGACACTGAAGCTTTCTTT. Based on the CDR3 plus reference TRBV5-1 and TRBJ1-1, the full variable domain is KAGVTQTPRYLIKTRGQQVTLSCSPISGHRSVSWYQQTPGQGLQFLFEYFSETQRNKGNFPGRFSGRQFSNSRSEMNVSTLELGDSALYLCVSSLRGRVDTEAFFGQGTRLTVV.

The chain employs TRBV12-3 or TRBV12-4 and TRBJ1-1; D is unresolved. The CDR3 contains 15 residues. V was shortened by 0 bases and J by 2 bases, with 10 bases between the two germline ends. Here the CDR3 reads CASSLARGINTEAFF. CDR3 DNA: TGTGCCAGCAGTTTAGCGAGAGGGATAAACACTGAAGCTTTCTTT.

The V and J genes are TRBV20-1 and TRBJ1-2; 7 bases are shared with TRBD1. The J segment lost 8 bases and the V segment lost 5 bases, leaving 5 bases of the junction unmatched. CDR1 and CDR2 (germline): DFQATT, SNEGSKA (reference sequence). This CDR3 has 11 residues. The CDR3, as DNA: TGCAGTGCTGACCGGGACAGAGGCTACACCTTC. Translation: CSADRDRGYTF.

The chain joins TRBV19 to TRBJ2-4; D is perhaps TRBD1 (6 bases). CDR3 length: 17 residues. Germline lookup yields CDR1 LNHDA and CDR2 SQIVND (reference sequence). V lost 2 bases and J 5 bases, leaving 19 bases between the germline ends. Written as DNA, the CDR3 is TGTGCCAGTAGTATAACTCTAGGACAGTCCGTCCAAAACATTCAGTACTTC. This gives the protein CASSITLGQSVQNIQYF.

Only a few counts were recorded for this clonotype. CDR3 sequence reads: CASSETGPIFYEQYF. Here the CDR3 DNA reads TGTGCCAGCAGCGAGACAGGCCCAATATTTTACGAGCAGTACTTC. V gene TRBV7-2 combines with J gene TRBJ2-7, with D perhaps TRBD1 (6 bases). V lost 5 bases and J lost 4, with 18 bases in between. The CDR3 has 15 amino acids. Germline V gives CDR1 SGHTA, CDR2 FQGNSA.

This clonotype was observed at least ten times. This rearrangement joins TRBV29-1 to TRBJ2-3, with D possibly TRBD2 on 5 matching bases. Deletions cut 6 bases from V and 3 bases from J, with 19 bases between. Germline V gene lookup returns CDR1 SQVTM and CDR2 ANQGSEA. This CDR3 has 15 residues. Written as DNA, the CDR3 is TGCAGCGTCTCCGCGGGTGGGCTAGCAACAGATACGCAGTATTTT. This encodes CSVSAGGLATDTQYF.

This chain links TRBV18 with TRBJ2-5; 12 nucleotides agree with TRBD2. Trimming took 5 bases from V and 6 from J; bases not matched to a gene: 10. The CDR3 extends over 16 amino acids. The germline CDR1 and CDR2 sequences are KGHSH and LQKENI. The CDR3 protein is CASSKRTSGERKTQYF. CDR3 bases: TGTGCCAGCTCAAAAAGGACTAGCGGGGAGAGGAAGACCCAGTACTTC.

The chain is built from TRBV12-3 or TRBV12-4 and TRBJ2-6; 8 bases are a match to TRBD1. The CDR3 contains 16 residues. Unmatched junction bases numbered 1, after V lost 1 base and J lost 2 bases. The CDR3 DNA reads TGTGCCAGCAGTTTAGGGACAGGGACTGGGGCCAACGTCCTGACTTTC. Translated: CASSLGTGTGANVLTF.

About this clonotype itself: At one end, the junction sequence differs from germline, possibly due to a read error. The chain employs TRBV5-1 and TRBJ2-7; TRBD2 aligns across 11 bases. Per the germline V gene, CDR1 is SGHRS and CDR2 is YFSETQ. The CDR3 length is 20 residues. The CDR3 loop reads CASGLDPLAGGPSWQYEQYF. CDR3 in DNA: TGCGCCAGCGGCTTGGACCCTTTAGCGGGAGGGCCCTCGTGGCAATACGAGCAGTACTTC.

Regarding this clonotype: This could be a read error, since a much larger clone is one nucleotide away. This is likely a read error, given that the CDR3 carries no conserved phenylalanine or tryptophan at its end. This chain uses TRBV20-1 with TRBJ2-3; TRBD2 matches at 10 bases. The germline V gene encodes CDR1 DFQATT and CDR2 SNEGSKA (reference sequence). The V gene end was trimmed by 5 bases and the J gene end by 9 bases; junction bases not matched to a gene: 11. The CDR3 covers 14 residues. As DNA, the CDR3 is TGCAGTGCTGGAGGCACCCCGGGACTAGCGACGCAGTATCTT. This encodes CSAGGTPGLATQYL.

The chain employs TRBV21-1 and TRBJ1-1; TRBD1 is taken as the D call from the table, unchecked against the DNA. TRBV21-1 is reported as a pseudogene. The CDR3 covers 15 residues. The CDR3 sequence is CASSNGDSIGNEAFF. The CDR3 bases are TGTGCCAGCAGCAACGGAGACAGCATAGGGAATGAAGCTTTCTTT.

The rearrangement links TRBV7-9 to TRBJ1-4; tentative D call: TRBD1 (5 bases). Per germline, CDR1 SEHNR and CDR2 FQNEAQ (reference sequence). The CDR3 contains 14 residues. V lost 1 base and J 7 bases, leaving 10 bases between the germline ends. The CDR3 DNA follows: TGTGCCAGCAGCTTAGGACAGTCCTCTGAAAAACTGTTTTTT. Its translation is CASSLGQSSEKLFF.